The clone carrying this TCR beta chain was observed once. As yet, its antigen is unknown. At one end, the junction sequence differs from germline, possibly due to a read error. Using immunoSEQ multiplex PCR, the repertoire was profiled, and TCRdb retains in-frame clones only, with some absent. The sample lists roughly 500,000 clones, 75% to 85% occurring once. The germline V gene has CDR1 SGHKS and CDR2 YYEKEE (reference sequence). The CDR3 has 13 amino acids. This sample was taken from a study of shared clonotypes between healthy human individuals. Overall study results and limits: The researchers took only blood, and tissue repertoires probably look different.

The chain has TRBV5-5 and TRBJ2-7, with 8 bases aligning to TRBD1. Sample: PBMCs. This sequence was found in a woman aged 35 to 49 in good health. Some clones in this sample may be carry-over from other donors' samples. The CDR3, as DNA: TGTGCCAGCAGCCTCGGGACCTCCACCCAGGGGGCCTTC. Protein: CASSLGTSTQGAF.